This is a list of T cell receptor beta chains from one sample in a study of T cell repertoires in cytomegalovirus infection. TCRdb called the reads again in MiXCR, with one record for every CDR3 protein. Of around 260,000 distinct CDR3 sequences in the sample, more than 20% were seen once. The sequencing input was PBMCs. These receptors were obtained from a human donor in good health (CMV status not recorded). Some clones in this sample may be carry-over from other donors' samples. Each CDR3 is given with its conserved first and last residue. Fields, in order: CDR3 DNA, CDR3 protein, V gene, J gene, D gene, clone size. A D gene is named only where the DNA matches it firmly. The size field is filled for only some rows; it gives once, few, many or a size class.

CDR3 DNA: TGTGCCAGCAGCCCCCCCTCGATTCGGAACGAGCAGTACTTC
CDR3 protein: CASSPPSIRNEQYF
V gene: TRBV7-2
J gene: TRBJ2-7
D gene: .
clone size: .

CDR3 DNA: TGTGCCAGCAGTCCCATGACTAGCGGGAGGGAGGAGACCCAGTACTTC
CDR3 protein: CASSPMTSGREETQYF
V gene: TRBV28
J gene: TRBJ2-5
D gene: TRBD2
clone size: many

CDR3 DNA: TGTGCCAGCAGTTCGAGGGCTCTCCTCTACGAGCAGTACTTC
CDR3 protein: CASSSRALLYEQYF
V gene: TRBV12-3/TRBV12-4
J gene: TRBJ2-7
D gene: .
clone size: .

CDR3 DNA: TGTGCCAGCAGTTACTCGGGTGTAGGTGCTGGGGGGGGAGATTCACCCCTCCACTTT
CDR3 protein: CASSYSGVGAGGGDSPLHF
V gene: TRBV6-5
J gene: TRBJ1-6
D gene: .
clone size: many

CDR3 DNA: TGTGCCAGCAGCTTAGGAGGTCTCCTAACCGAGCAGTACTTC
CDR3 protein: CASSLGGLLTEQYF
V gene: TRBV11-3
J gene: TRBJ2-7
D gene: .
clone size: once

CDR3 DNA: TGTGCCAGCAGCCCGACACCGGGACTACTGACCGGGGAGCTGTTTTTT
CDR3 protein: CASSPTPGLLTGELFF
V gene: TRBV7-8
J gene: TRBJ2-2
D gene: TRBD2
clone size: many

CDR3 DNA: TGTGCCAGCAGGAAGACGGGACAGGTGACCGGGGAGCTGTTTTTT
CDR3 protein: CASRKTGQVTGELFF
V gene: TRBV27
J gene: TRBJ2-2
D gene: TRBD1
clone size: .

CDR3 DNA: TGCGCCAGCAGCTGGGGGACTGAGAATTCACCCCTCCACTTT
CDR3 protein: CASSWGTENSPLHF
V gene: TRBV5-1
J gene: TRBJ1-6
D gene: .
clone size: many

CDR3 DNA: TGTGCCAGCAGCCAAAACAGGGCTAATGAAAAACTGTTTTTT
CDR3 protein: CASSQNRANEKLFF
V gene: TRBV7-8
J gene: TRBJ1-4
D gene: .
clone size: .

CDR3 DNA: TGTGCCAGCAGCTCCGGGGGGCCGAACACCGGGGAGCTGTTTTTT
CDR3 protein: CASSSGGPNTGELFF
V gene: TRBV11-1
J gene: TRBJ2-2
D gene: .
clone size: many

CDR3 DNA: TGTGCCATCAGTGCGGTCAGCGGGGGGGCCTTTGAGCAGTTCTTC
CDR3 protein: CAISAVSGGAFEQFF
V gene: TRBV10-3
J gene: TRBJ2-1
D gene: TRBD2
clone size: many

CDR3 DNA: TGTGCCAGCAGTTTAGTACAGGGGCACACTGAAGCTTTCTTT
CDR3 protein: CASSLVQGHTEAFF
V gene: TRBV28
J gene: TRBJ1-1
D gene: TRBD1
clone size: .

CDR3 DNA: TGCAGTGCTGAATACAGTGTCTACGAGCAGTACTTC
CDR3 protein: CSAEYSVYEQYF
V gene: TRBV20-1
J gene: TRBJ2-7
D gene: .
clone size: .

CDR3 DNA: TGCAGTGCTAGAGTCTTGGCCAGGGGTGAGACCCAGTACTTC
CDR3 protein: CSARVLARGETQYF
V gene: TRBV20-1
J gene: TRBJ2-5
D gene: .
clone size: .

CDR3 DNA: TGTGCCAGCAGCCATCTCACGGGGGGCAGCACAGATACGCAGTATTTT
CDR3 protein: CASSHLTGGSTDTQYF
V gene: TRBV11-2
J gene: TRBJ2-3
D gene: .
clone size: many

CDR3 DNA: TGTGCCAGCAGAGTTACAGGGGTTACCGGGGAGCTGTTTTTT
CDR3 protein: CASRVTGVTGELFF
V gene: TRBV2
J gene: TRBJ2-2
D gene: TRBD1
clone size: .

CDR3 DNA: TGTGCCAGCAGCTCGCCGGACGGTTACAATGAGCAGTTCTTC
CDR3 protein: CASSSPDGYNEQFF
V gene: TRBV5-5
J gene: TRBJ2-1
D gene: .
clone size: .

CDR3 DNA: TGTGCCAGCAGCTTTGGACAGGGGGTGAACACTGAAGCTTTCTTT
CDR3 protein: CASSFGQGVNTEAFF
V gene: TRBV5-5
J gene: TRBJ1-1
D gene: TRBD1
clone size: few

CDR3 DNA: TGCAGTGCTAGTAACGCGGGTAGACAAGAGACCCAGTACTTC
CDR3 protein: CSASNAGRQETQYF
V gene: TRBV20-1
J gene: TRBJ2-5
D gene: .
clone size: .

CDR3 DNA: TGTGCCAGCAGCTTGGGGGAAACTGGAAACACCATATATTTT
CDR3 protein: CASSLGETGNTIYF
V gene: TRBV7-8
J gene: TRBJ1-3
D gene: .
clone size: .

CDR3 DNA: TGTGCCAGCAGCTTGGCCCTGGGCCGGAATGAAAAACTGTTTTTT
CDR3 protein: CASSLALGRNEKLFF
V gene: TRBV7-9
J gene: TRBJ1-4
D gene: .
clone size: few

CDR3 DNA: TGCGCCAGCAGCTTACGACAGGGGTTGAACACTGAAGCTTTCTTT
CDR3 protein: CASSLRQGLNTEAFF
V gene: TRBV5-1
J gene: TRBJ1-1
D gene: TRBD1
clone size: few

CDR3 DNA: TGTGCCAGCAGTTTAACACAGGGGGGCACCGGGGAGCTGTTTTTT
CDR3 protein: CASSLTQGGTGELFF
V gene: TRBV27
J gene: TRBJ2-2
D gene: TRBD1
clone size: few

CDR3 DNA: TGTGCCAGCATAGACAGGGGCTGGAGTTATGGCTACACCTTC
CDR3 protein: CASIDRGWSYGYTF
V gene: TRBV2
J gene: TRBJ1-2
D gene: TRBD1
clone size: .

CDR3 DNA: TGTGCCACCTCAGCCGGACTAGCGGGGTACCAAGAGACCCAGTACTTC
CDR3 protein: CATSAGLAGYQETQYF
V gene: TRBV10-3
J gene: TRBJ2-5
D gene: TRBD2
clone size: few

CDR3 DNA: TGTGCCAGCTTTAGGGGACTTACCACCGGGGAGCTGTTTTTT
CDR3 protein: CASFRGLTTGELFF
V gene: TRBV7-2
J gene: TRBJ2-2
D gene: .
clone size: many

CDR3 DNA: TGTGCCAGCAGCTTAGCGAGGGCAGGGATGTACGAGCAGTACTTC
CDR3 protein: CASSLARAGMYEQYF
V gene: TRBV7-2
J gene: TRBJ2-7
D gene: .
clone size: many

CDR3 DNA: TGTGCCAGCAGCACTCGACTAGCGAGCACAGATACGCAGTATTTT
CDR3 protein: CASSTRLASTDTQYF
V gene: TRBV7-2
J gene: TRBJ2-3
D gene: TRBD2
clone size: .

CDR3 DNA: TGTGCCAGCAGCTTATTGCATAGCGGCCTTAATGAGCAGTTCTTC
CDR3 protein: CASSLLHSGLNEQFF
V gene: TRBV7-2
J gene: TRBJ2-1
D gene: .
clone size: many

CDR3 DNA: TGTGCCAGCACCCGGACAGGCAGCTCCTACAATGAGCAGTTCTTC
CDR3 protein: CASTRTGSSYNEQFF
V gene: TRBV6-2/TRBV6-3
J gene: TRBJ2-1
D gene: TRBD1
clone size: .

CDR3 DNA: TGCAGTGCCTACACCGGGACAGTTAACACCGGGGAGCTGTTTTTT
CDR3 protein: CSAYTGTVNTGELFF
V gene: TRBV20-1
J gene: TRBJ2-2
D gene: TRBD1
clone size: few

CDR3 DNA: TGTGCCAGCAGCGTAGGTCCGGAAAACTACGAGCAGTACTTC
CDR3 protein: CASSVGPENYEQYF
V gene: TRBV9
J gene: TRBJ2-7
D gene: .
clone size: once

CDR3 DNA: TGCAGCGTCTCCGGGACAGGAAACACCGGGGAGCTGTTTTTT
CDR3 protein: CSVSGTGNTGELFF
V gene: TRBV29-1
J gene: TRBJ2-2
D gene: TRBD1
clone size: few

CDR3 DNA: TGCGCCAGCAGCTTCTTGCCCGATCAGGAGACCCAGTACTTC
CDR3 protein: CASSFLPDQETQYF
V gene: TRBV5-1
J gene: TRBJ2-5
D gene: .
clone size: few

CDR3 DNA: TGTGCCAGCAGCCAACTAGTGAATTCCTACAATGAGCAGTTCTTC
CDR3 protein: CASSQLVNSYNEQFF
V gene: TRBV14
J gene: TRBJ2-1
D gene: .
clone size: .

CDR3 DNA: TGCGCCAGCAGCCAGAGAGTTCCTGGGGACGATGAGCAGTTCTTC
CDR3 protein: CASSQRVPGDDEQFF
V gene: TRBV5-1
J gene: TRBJ2-1
D gene: .
clone size: few

CDR3 DNA: TGCGCCAGCAGCTATGGGACAGAAAACACCGGGGAGCTGTTTTTT
CDR3 protein: CASSYGTENTGELFF
V gene: TRBV5-1
J gene: TRBJ2-2
D gene: TRBD1
clone size: .

CDR3 DNA: TGCAGTGCTATCGACGCTACTGGCACAGATACGCAGTATTTT
CDR3 protein: CSAIDATGTDTQYF
V gene: TRBV20-1
J gene: TRBJ2-3
D gene: .
clone size: few

CDR3 DNA: TGTGCCAGCAGTGGAATATCGAGGAGTGAAGCTTTCTTT
CDR3 protein: CASSGISRSEAFF
V gene: TRBV25-1
J gene: TRBJ1-1
D gene: .
clone size: .

CDR3 DNA: TGTGCCAGCAGCTTATTGGACAGGGGGCTGCCTGAGCAGTTCTTC
CDR3 protein: CASSLLDRGLPEQFF
V gene: TRBV11-2
J gene: TRBJ2-1
D gene: TRBD1
clone size: .